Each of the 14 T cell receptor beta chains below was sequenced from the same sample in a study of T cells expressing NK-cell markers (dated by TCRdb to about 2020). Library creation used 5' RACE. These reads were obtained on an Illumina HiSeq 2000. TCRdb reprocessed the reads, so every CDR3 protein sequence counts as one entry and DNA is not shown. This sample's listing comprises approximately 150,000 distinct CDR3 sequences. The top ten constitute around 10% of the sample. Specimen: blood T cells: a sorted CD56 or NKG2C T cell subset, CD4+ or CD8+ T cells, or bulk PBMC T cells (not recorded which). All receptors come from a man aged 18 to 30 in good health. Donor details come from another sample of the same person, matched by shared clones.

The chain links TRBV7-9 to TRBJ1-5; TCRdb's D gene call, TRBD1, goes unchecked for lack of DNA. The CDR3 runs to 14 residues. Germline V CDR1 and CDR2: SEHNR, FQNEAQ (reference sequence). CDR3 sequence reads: CASSQDRGPQPQHF.

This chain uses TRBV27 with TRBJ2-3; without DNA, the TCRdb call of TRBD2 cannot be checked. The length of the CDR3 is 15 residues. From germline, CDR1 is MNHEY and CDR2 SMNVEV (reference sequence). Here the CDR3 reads CASSLSGGLGDTQYF.

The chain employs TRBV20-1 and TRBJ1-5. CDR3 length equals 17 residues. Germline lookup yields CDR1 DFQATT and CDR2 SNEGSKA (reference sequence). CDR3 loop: CSARDTQDFYSNQPQHF.

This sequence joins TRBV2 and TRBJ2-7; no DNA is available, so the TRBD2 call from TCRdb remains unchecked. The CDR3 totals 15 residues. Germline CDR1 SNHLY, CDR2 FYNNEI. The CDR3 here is CASTNGADAYYEQYF.

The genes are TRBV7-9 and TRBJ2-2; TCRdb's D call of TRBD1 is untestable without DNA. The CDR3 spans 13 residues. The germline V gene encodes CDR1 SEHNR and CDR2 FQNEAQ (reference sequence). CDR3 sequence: CASRNTGPGELFF.

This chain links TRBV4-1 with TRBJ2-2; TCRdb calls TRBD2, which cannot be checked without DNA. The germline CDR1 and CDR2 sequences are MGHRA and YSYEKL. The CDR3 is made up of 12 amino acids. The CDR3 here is CASSQPSGELFF.

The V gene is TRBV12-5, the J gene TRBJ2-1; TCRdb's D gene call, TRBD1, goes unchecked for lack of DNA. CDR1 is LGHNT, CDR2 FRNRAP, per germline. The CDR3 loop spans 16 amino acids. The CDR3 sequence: CASGLGREFPNNEQFF.

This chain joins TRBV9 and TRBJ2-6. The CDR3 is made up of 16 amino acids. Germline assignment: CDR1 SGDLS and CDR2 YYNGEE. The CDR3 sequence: CASSVVPASGANVLTF.

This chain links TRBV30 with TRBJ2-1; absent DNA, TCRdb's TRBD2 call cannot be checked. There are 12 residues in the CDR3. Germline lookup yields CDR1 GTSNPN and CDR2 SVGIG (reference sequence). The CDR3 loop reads CAWSGIVNEQFF.

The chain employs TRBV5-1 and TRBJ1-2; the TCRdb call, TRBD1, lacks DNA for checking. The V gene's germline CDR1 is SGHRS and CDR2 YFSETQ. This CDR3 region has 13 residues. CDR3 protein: CASSGNRVLGYTF. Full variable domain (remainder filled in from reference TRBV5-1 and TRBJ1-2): KAGVTQTPRYLIKTRGQQVTLSCSPISGHRSVSWYQQTPGQGLQFLFEYFSETQRNKGNFPGRFSGRQFSNSRSEMNVSTLELGDSALYLCASSGNRVLGYTFGSGTRLTVV.

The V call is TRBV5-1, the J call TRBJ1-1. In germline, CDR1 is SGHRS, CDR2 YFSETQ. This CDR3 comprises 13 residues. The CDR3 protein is CASSLEGGPEAFF.

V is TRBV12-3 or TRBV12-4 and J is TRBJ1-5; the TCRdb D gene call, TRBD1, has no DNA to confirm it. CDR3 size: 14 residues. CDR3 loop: CASSPGDIGQPQHF.

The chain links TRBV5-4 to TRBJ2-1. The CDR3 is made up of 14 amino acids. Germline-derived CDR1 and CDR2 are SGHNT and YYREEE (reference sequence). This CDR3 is CASSLAGAYNEQFF.

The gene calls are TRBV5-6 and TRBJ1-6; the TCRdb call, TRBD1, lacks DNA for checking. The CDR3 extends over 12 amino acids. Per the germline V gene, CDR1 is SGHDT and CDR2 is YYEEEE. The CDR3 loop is CASSFGGSPLHF.